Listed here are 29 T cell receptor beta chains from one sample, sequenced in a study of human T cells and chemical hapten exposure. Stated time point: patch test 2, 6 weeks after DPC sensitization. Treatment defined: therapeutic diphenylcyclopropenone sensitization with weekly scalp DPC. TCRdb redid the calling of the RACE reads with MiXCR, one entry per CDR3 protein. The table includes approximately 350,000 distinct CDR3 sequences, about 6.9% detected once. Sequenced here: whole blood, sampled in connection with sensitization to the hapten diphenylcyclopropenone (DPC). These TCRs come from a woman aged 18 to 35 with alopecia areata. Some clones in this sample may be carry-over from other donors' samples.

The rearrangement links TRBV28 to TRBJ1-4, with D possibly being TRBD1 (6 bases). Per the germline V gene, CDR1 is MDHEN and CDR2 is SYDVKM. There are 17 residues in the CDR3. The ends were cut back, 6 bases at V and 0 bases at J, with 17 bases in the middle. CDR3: CASSRNGAGATNEKLFF. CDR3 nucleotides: TGTGCCAGCAGCCGTAATGGGGCAGGGGCAACTAATGAAAAACTGTTTTTT.

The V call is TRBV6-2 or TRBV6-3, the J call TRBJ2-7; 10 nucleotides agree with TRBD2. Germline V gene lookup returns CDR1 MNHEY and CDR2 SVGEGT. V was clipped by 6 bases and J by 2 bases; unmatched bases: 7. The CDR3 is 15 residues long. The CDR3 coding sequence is TGTGCCAGCAGCAGCATCCTAGCGGGGGCCTACGAGCAGTACTTC. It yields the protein CASSSILAGAYEQYF.

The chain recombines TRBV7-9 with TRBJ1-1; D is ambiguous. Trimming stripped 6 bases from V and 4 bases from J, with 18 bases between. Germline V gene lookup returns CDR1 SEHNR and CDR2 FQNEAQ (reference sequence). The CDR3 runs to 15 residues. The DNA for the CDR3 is TGTGCCAGCAGTCTTAACCGGGCCGTGATCACTGAAGCTTTCTTT. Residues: CASSLNRAVITEAFF.

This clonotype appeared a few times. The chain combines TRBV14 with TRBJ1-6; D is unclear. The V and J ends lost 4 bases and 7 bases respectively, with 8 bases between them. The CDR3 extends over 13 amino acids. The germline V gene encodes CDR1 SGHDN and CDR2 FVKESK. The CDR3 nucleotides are TGTGCCAGCAGCCCGGAGTGGAATTCACCCCTCCACTTT. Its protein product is CASSPEWNSPLHF.

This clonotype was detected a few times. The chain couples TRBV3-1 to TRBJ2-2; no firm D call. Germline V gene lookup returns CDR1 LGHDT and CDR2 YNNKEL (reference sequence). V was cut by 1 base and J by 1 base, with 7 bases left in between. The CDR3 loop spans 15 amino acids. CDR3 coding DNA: TGTGCCAGCAGCCAAGTGAATTTGAACACCGGGGAGCTGTTTTTT. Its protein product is CASSQVNLNTGELFF.

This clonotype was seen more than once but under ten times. The CDR3 region is CASSLLPRSEQYF. DNA of the CDR3: TGTGCCAGCAGTTTACTCCCTAGGTCCGAGCAGTACTTC. The chain combines TRBV12-3 or TRBV12-4 with TRBJ2-7; D gene uncertain. The length of the CDR3 is 13 residues. V was shortened by 2 bases and J by 6 bases, with 11 bases between the two germline ends.

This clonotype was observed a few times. Written as DNA, the CDR3 is TGTGCCAGCAGTGAATCGTTAGGCGCTTACTATGGCTACACCTTC. The encoded protein is CASSESLGAYYGYTF. The rearrangement joins TRBV25-1 to TRBJ1-2, with D unclear. Trimming took off 1 base at V and 3 bases at J, with 12 bases between the two ends. The V gene's germline CDR1 is MGHDK and CDR2 SYGVNS. This CDR3 is built from 15 residues.

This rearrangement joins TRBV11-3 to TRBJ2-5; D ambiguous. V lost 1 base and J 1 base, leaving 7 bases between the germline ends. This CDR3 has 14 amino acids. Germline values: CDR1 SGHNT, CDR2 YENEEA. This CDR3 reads CASSLVVPQETQYF. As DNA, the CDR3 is TGTGCCAGCAGCTTAGTGGTTCCCCAAGAGACCCAGTACTTC.

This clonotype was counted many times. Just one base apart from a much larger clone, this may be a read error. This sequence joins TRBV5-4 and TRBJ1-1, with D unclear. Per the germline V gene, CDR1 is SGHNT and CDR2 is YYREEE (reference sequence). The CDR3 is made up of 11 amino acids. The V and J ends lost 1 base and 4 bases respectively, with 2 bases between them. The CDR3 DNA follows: TGTGCCAGCAGCTTGACCACTGAAGCTTTCTTT. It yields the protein CASSLTTEAFF.

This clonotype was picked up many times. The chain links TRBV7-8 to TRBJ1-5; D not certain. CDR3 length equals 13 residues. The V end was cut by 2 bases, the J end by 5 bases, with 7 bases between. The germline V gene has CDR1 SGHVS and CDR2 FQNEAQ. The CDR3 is CASSLSEYQPQHF. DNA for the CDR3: TGTGCCAGCAGCTTATCTGAGTATCAGCCCCAGCATTTT. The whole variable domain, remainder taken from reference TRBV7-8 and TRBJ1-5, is GAGVSQSPRYKVAKRGQDVALRCDPISGHVSLFWYQQALGQGPEFLTYFQNEAQLDKSGLPSDRFFAERPEGSVSTLKIQRTQQEDSAVYLCASSLSEYQPQHFGDGTRLSIL.

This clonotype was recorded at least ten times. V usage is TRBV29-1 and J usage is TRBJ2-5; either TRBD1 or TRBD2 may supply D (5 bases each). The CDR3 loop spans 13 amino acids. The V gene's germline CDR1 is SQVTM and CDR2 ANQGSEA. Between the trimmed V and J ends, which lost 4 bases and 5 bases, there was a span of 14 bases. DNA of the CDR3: TGCAGCGTTGGGGACGACTCTCGGGAGACCCAGTACTTC. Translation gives CSVGDDSRETQYF.

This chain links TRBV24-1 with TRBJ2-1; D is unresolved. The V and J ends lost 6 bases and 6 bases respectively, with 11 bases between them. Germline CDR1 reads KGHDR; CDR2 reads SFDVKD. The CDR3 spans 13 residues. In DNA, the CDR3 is TGTGCCACCAGTACGTCTGGAGTCAATGAGCAGTTCTTC. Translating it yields CATSTSGVNEQFF.

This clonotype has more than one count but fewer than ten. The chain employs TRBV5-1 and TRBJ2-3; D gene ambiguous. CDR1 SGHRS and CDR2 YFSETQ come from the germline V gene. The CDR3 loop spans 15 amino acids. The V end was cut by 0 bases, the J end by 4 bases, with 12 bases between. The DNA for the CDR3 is TGCGCCAGCAGCTTGGGGGCACTTGGGCCAGATACGCAGTATTTT. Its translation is CASSLGALGPDTQYF. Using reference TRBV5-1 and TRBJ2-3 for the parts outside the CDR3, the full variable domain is KAGVTQTPRYLIKTRGQQVTLSCSPISGHRSVSWYQQTPGQGLQFLFEYFSETQRNKGNFPGRFSGRQFSNSRSEMNVSTLELGDSALYLCASSLGALGPDTQYFGPGTRLTVL.

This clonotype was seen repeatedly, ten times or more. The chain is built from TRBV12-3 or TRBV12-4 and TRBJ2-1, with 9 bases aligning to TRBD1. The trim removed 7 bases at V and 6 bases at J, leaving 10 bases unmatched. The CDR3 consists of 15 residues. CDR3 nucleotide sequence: TGTGCCAGCAAGACGGGACAGGGATCCAGCAATGAGCAGTTCTTC. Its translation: CASKTGQGSSNEQFF.

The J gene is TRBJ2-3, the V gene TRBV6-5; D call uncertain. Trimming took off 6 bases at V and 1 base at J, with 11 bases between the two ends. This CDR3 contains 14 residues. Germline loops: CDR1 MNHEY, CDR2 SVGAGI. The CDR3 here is CASRPADGTDTQYF. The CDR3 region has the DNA TGTGCCAGCAGACCGGCAGACGGCACAGATACGCAGTATTTT.

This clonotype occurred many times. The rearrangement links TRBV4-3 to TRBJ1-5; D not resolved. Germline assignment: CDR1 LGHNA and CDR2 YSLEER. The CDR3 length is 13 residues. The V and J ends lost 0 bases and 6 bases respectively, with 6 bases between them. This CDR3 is CASSQDRFQPQHF. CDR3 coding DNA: TGCGCCAGCAGCCAAGATAGGTTTCAGCCCCAGCATTTT.

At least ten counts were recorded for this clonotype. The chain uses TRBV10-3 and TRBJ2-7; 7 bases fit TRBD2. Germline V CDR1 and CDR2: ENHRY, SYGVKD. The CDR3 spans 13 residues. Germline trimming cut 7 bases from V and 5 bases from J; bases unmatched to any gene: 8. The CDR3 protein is CAINPGRGHEQYF. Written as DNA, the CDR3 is TGTGCCATCAACCCGGGGAGGGGCCACGAGCAGTACTTC.

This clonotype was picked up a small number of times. CDR3 amino acids: CASKTGGSDTEAFF. CDR3 bases: TGTGCCAGCAAAACAGGGGGCTCGGACACTGAAGCTTTCTTT. This chain connects TRBV6-2 or TRBV6-3 to TRBJ1-1, with 9 bases matching TRBD1. The CDR3 spans 14 residues. Germline loops: CDR1 MNHEY, CDR2 SVGEGT. With 7 bases clipped from V and 3 bases from J, the junction kept 6 bases outside the gene matches.

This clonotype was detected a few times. The CDR3: CASSRWGQNGYTF. The DNA of the CDR3 is TGTGCCAGCAGTCGATGGGGGCAAAATGGCTACACCTTC. This chain joins TRBV2 and TRBJ1-2; D is possibly TRBD1 (6 bases). This CDR3 is 13 amino acids long. Trimming removed 5 bases at V and 6 bases at J, with 13 bases between. Germline CDR1 is SNHLY and CDR2 is FYNNEI.

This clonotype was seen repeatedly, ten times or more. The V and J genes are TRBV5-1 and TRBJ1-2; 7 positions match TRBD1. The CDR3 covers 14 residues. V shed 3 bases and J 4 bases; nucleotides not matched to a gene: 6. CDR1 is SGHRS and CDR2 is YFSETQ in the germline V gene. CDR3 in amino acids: CASSSFYRGYGYTF. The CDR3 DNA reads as TGCGCCAGCAGCTCCTTTTACAGGGGCTATGGCTACACCTTC.

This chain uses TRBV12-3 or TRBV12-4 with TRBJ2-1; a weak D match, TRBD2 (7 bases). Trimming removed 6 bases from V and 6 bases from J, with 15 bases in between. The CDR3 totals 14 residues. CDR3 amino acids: CASSVRGALNEQFF. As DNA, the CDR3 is TGTGCCAGCAGCGTACGGGGGGCCCTCAATGAGCAGTTCTTC.

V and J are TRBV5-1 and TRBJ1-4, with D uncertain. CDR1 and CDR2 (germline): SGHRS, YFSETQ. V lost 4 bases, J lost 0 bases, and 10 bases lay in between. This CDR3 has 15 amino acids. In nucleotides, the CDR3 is TGCGCCAGCAGCGGACCGGGTTCAACTAATGAAAAACTGTTTTTT. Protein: CASSGPGSTNEKLFF.

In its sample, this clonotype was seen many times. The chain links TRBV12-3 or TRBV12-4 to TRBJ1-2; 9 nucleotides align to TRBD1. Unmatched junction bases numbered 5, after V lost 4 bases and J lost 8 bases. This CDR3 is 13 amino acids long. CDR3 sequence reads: CASSSRTGVGYTF. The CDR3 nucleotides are TGTGCCAGCAGTTCTCGGACAGGGGTCGGCTACACCTTC.

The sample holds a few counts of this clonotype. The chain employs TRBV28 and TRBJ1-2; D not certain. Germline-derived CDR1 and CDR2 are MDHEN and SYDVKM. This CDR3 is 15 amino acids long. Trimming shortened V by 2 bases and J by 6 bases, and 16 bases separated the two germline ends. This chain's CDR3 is CASSLPRIGSDGYTF. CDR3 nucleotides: TGTGCCAGCAGTTTACCCCGGATAGGGTCGGATGGCTACACCTTC.

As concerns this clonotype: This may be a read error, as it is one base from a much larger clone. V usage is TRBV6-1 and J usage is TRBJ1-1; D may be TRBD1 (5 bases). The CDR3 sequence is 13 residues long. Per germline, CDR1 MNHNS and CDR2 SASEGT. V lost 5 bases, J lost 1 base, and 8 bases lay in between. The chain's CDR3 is CASSTRENTEAFF. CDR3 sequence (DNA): TGTGCCAGCAGTACCAGGGAGAACACTGAAGCTTTCTTT.

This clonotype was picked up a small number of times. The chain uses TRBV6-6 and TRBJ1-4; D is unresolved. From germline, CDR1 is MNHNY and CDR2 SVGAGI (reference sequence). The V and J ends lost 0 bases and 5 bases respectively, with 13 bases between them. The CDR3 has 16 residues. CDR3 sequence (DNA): TGTGCCAGCAGTTACTCGGACCGAGTCACAAATGAAAAACTGTTTTTT. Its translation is CASSYSDRVTNEKLFF.

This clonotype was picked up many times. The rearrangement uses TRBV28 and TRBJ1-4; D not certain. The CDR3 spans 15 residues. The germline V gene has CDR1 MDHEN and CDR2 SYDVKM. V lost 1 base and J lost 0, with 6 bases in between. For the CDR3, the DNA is TGTGCCAGCAGTTTATTGGACGCAACTAATGAAAAACTGTTTTTT. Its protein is CASSLLDATNEKLFF.

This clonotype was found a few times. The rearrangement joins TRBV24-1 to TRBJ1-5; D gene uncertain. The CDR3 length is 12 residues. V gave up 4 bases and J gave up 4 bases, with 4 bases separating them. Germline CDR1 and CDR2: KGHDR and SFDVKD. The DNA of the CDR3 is TGTGCCACCAGTGACAAAAATCAGCCCCAGCATTTT. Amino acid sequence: CATSDKNQPQHF.

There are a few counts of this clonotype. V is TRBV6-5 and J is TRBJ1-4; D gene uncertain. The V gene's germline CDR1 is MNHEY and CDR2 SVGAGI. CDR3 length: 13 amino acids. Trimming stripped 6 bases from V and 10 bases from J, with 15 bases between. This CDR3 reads CASRTGLGGKLFF. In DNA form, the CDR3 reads TGTGCCAGCAGGACCGGACTAGGCGGAAAACTGTTTTTT.